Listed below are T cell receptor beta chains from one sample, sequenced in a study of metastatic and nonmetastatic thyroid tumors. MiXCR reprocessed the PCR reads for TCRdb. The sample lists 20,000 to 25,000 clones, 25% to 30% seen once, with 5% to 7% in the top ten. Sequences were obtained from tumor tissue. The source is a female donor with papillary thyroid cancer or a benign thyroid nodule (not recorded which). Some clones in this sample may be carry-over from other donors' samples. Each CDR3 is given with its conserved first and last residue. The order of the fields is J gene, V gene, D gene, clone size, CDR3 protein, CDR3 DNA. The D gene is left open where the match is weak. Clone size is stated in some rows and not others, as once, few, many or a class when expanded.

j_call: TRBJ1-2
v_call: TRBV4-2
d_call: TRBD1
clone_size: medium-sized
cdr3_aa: CASSHDRGNYGYTF
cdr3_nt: TGTGCCAGCAGCCATGACAGGGGGAACTATGGCTACACCTTC

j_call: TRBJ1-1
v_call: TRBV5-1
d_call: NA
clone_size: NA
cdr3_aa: CASSPLHQLKNTEAFF
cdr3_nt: TGCGCCAGCAGCCCTCTACACCAACTTAAGAACACTGAAGCTTTCTTT

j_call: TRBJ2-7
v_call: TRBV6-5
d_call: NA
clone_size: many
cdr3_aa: CASSYSREFHEQYF
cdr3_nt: TGTGCCAGCAGTTACTCTCGGGAATTCCACGAGCAGTACTTC

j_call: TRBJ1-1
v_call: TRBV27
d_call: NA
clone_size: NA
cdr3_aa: CASSKVGGPPEAFF
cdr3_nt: TGTGCCAGCAGCAAGGTCGGGGGACCGCCTGAAGCTTTCTTT

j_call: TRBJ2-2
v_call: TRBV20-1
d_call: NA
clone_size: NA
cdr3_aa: CSARDLTDPNTGELFF
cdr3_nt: TGCAGTGCTAGAGATCTGACAGATCCCAACACCGGGGAGCTGTTTTTT

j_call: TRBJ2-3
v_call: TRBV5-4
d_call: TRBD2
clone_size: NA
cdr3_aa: CAISLSGLAGGLHSTDTQYF
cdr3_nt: TGTGCCATCAGCTTGTCGGGACTAGCGGGGGGCCTGCATTCCACAGATACGCAGTATTTT

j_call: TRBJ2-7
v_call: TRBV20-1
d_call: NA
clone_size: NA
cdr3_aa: CSAIPRPGYEQYF
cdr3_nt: TGCAGTGCTATCCCCCGTCCCGGCTACGAGCAGTACTTC

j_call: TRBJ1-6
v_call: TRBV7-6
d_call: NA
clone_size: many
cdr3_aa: CASSLDNSYNSPLHF
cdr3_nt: TGTGCCAGCAGCTTAGACAATTCTTATAATTCACCCCTCCACTTT

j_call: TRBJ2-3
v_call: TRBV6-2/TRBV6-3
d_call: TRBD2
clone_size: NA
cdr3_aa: CASRVYRVRGASTDMQYF
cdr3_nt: TGTGCCAGCAGGGTATATAGAGTGCGGGGGGCTAGCACAGATATGCAGTATTTT

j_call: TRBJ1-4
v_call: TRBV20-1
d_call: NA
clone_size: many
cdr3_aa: CSGRVGTLPEKLFF
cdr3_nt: TGCAGTGGTCGGGTCGGGACACTACCTGAAAAACTGTTTTTT

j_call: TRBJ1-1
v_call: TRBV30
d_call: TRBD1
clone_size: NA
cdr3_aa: CACPLQGSGTEAFF
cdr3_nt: TGTGCCTGCCCCCTACAGGGGTCTGGGACTGAAGCTTTCTTT

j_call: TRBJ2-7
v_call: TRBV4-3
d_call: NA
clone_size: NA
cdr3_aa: CSSIQATGPGYEQYF
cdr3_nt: TGCTCCAGCATCCAAGCCACGGGCCCTGGATACGAGCAGTACTTC

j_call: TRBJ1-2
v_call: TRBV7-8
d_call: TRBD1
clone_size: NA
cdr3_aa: CASSIGQGRRYGYTF
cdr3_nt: TGTGCCAGCAGCATCGGACAGGGACGGAGATATGGCTACACCTTC

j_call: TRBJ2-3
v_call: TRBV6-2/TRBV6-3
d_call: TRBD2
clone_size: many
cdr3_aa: CASSYVRDYTDTQYF
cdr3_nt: TGTGCCAGCAGTTACGTCAGGGACTACACAGATACGCAGTATTTT

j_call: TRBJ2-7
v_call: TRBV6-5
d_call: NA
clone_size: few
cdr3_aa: CASSHSAGYEQYF
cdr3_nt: TGTGCCAGCAGTCACTCGGCAGGCTACGAGCAGTACTTC

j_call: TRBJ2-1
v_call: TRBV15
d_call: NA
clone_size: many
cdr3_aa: CATSSGGAGEQFF
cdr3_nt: TGTGCCACCAGCAGCGGAGGGGCCGGTGAGCAGTTCTTC

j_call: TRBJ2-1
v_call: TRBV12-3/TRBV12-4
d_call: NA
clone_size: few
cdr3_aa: CASIRDSDEQFF
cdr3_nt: TGTGCCAGCATTCGCGACTCCGATGAACAGTTCTTC

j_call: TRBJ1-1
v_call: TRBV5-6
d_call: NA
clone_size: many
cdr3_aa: CASSFHAAEAFF
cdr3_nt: TGTGCCAGCAGCTTCCATGCGGCTGAAGCTTTCTTT

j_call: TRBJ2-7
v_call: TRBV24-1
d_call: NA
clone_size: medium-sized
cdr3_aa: CATSDPRGSYEQYF
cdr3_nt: TGTGCCACCAGTGATCCTCGGGGGAGCTACGAGCAGTACTTC

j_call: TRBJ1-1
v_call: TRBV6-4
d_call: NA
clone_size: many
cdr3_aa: CASSVQENTEAFF
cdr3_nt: TGTGCCAGCAGTGTCCAGGAAAACACTGAAGCTTTCTTT

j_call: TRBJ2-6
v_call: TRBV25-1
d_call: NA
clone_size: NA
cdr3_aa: CASSGQASSGANVLTF
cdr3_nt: TGTGCCAGCAGTGGACAGGCCAGCTCTGGGGCCAACGTCCTGACTTTC

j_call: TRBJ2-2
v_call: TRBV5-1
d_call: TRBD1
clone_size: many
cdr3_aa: CASSPRTGSNTGELFF
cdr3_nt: TGCGCCAGCAGCCCCCGGACAGGGTCGAACACCGGGGAGCTGTTTTTT

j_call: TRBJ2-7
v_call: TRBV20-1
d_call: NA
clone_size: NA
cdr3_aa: CSARKAGAPTTYEQYF
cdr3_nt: TGCAGTGCTAGAAAAGCAGGGGCCCCAACTACCTACGAGCAGTACTTC

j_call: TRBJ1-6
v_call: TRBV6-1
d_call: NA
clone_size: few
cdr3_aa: CASITDSHNPPLHF
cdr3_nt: TGTGCCAGCATCACGGACAGCCACAATCCACCCCTCCACTTT

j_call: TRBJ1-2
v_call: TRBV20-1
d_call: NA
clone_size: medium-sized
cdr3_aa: CSARPSSRGGYTF
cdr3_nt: TGCAGTGCTAGACCGTCCTCCCGGGGTGGCTACACCTTC

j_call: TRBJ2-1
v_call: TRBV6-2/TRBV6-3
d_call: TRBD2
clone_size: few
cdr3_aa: CASSYLAGSYNEQFF
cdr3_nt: TGTGCCAGCAGTTACCTAGCGGGCTCCTACAATGAGCAGTTCTTC

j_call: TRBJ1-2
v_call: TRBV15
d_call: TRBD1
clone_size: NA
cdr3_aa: CATSRRGRAPNGYTF
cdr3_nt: TGTGCCACCAGCAGAAGGGGGCGCGCACCCAATGGCTACACCTTC

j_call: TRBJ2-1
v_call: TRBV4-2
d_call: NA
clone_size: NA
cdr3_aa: CASSRSGSSYNEHFF
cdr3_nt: TGTGCCAGCAGCCGCTCAGGTAGCTCCTACAATGAGCATTTCTTC

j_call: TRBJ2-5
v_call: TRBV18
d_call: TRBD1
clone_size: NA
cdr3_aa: CASSPGQAETQYF
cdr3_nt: TGTGCCAGCTCACCAGGACAGGCGGAGACCCAGTACTTC

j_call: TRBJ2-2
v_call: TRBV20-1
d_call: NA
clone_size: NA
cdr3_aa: CSARHVDGAVNTGELFF
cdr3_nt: TGCAGTGCTAGACATGTAGATGGTGCCGTTAACACCGGGGAGCTGTTTTTT

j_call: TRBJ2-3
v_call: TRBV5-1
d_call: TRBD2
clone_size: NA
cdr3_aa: CASSYPDRGGQSPSTDTQYF
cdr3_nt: TGCGCCAGCAGCTATCCAGACCGGGGGGGCCAGAGCCCTAGCACAGATACGCAGTATTTT